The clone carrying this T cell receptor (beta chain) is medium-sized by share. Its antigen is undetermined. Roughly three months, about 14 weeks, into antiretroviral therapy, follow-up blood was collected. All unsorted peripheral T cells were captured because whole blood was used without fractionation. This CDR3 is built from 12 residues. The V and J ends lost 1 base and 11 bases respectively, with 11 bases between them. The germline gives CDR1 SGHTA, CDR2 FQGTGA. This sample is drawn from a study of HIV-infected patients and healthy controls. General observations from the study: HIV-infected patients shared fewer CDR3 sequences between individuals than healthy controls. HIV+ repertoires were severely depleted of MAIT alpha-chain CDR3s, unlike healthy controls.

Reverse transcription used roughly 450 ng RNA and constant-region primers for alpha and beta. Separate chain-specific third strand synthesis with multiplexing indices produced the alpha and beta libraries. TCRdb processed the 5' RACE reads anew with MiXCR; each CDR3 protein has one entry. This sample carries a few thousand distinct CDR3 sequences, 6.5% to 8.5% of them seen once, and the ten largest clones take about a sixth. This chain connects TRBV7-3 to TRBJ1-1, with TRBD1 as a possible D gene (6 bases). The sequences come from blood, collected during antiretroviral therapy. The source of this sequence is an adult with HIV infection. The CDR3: CASSLRGQGAFF. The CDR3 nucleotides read TGTGCCAGCAGCTTAAGGGGGCAAGGGGCTTTCTTT.